The source of this T cell receptor (beta chain) is a study of cytomegalovirus exposure and HLA in healthy donors. Overall study: Sequencing of 150 million to 200 million T cells in an earlier analysis found roughly 120 million unique TCR beta sequences.

PCR employed 60 Vbeta and 13 Jbeta primers. As processed by the authors: There were tens of millions of unique TCR beta chains by a later count, and 8.5 million to 14 million of them were shared. The assay was immunoSEQ multiplex PCR, and TCRdb's table has in-frame clones only and misses some. D and trimming were read from the DNA, whereas the V and J calls and clone size are those reported in that table. Here the sample table reports around 210,000 clones. The germline gives CDR1 KGHSH, CDR2 LQKENI. Trimming at V came to 1 base and at J to 4 bases, leaving 3 bases not matched to a gene. The CDR3 length is 14 residues. A note on this clone: The antigen is unknown.

Whole-study findings and limits: Another analysis was done later, and it associated 16,951 TCR beta sequences with HLA alleles at 0.05 false discovery rate.

The sequenced sample was PBMCs. V gene TRBV18 combines with J gene TRBJ1-1, with TRBD1 matching 7 bases. This TCR derives from a woman in her twenties or thirties in good health and CMV-seropositive. The CDR3 sequence is CASSPQDRPTEAFF. The CDR3 DNA reads TGTGCCAGCTCACCACAGGACAGGCCCACTGAAGCTTTCTTT.